These 14 T cell receptor beta chains were sequenced from one sample in a study of blood T cell repertoires in COVID-19 (dated by TCRdb to 2018 to 2021). Libraries were constructed by the immunoSEQ multiplex PCR assay. The source is immuneACCESS, and TCRdb retained only in-frame sequences with V and J called. Part of the clones is not carried over; for the studies checked, unresolved V genes explain less than half of this, and the remainder is unexplained. The table for this sample lists around 83,000 clones; over 75% of them were counted only once. Of the sample, around 15% falls within the top ten clones. The sequenced sample was peripheral blood. These receptors all come from a woman in her seventies with acute or convalescent COVID-19.

This sequence joins TRBV11-3 and TRBJ2-5, with TRBD1 matching 7 bases. The germline CDR1 and CDR2 sequences are SGHNT and YENEEA. With V trimmed by 4 bases and J by 5 bases, 10 bases remained unmatched. This CDR3 is built from 15 residues. The CDR3: CASSSTGVLSETQYF. The DNA of the CDR3 is TGTGCCAGCAGCTCTACAGGGGTCTTATCGGAGACCCAGTACTTC.

The chain joins TRBV19 to TRBJ2-6; D call uncertain. CDR1 and CDR2 from the germline V gene are LNHDA and SQIVND (reference sequence). The CDR3 runs to 16 residues. V shed 3 bases and J shed 0 bases, with 9 bases lying between them. CDR3 DNA: TGTGCCAGTAGTATTAACAGTGGCTCTGGGGCCAACGTCCTGACTTTC. Translation gives CASSINSGSGANVLTF.

This chain links TRBV9 with TRBJ1-2, with 9 positions matching TRBD1. The CDR3 sequence is 17 residues long. The germline V gene has CDR1 SGDLS and CDR2 YYNGEE. The ends lost 0 bases at V and 4 bases at J; junction bases unmatched: 10. CDR3 residues: CASSVDTGGILGYGYTF. In DNA form, the CDR3 reads TGTGCCAGCAGCGTAGACACAGGGGGCATTTTGGGCTATGGCTACACCTTC.

The J gene is TRBJ2-2, the V gene TRBV5-1, with TRBD1 matching over 7 bases. Per the germline V gene, CDR1 is SGHRS and CDR2 is YFSETQ. After removal of 4 bases from V and 0 bases from J, the junction contained 6 bases not matched to a gene. This CDR3 spans 16 amino acids. The CDR3, as DNA: TGCGCCAGCAGCGCTTACGGGACAGCGAACACCGGGGAGCTGTTTTTT. Protein product: CASSAYGTANTGELFF.

The chain is built from TRBV2 and TRBJ2-5, with 9 bases fitting TRBD1. This CDR3 has 16 amino acids. Germline V gene lookup returns CDR1 SNHLY and CDR2 FYNNEI. This CDR3 reads CATPRTGVQYQETQYF. The CDR3 coding sequence is TGTGCTACCCCGCGGACAGGGGTACAGTACCAAGAGACCCAGTACTTC.

The J gene is TRBJ2-7, the V gene TRBV6-2 or TRBV6-3, with D possibly being TRBD2 (6 bases). There are 13 residues in the CDR3. V lost 3 bases and J lost 6, with 12 bases in between. The germline V gene has CDR1 MNHEY and CDR2 SVGEGT. CDR3: CASSYGRSSEQYV. Written as DNA, the CDR3 is TGTGCCAGCAGTTATGGGAGGTCAAGCGAGCAGTACGTC.

The chain uses TRBV15 and TRBJ2-3, with D tentatively TRBD1 (6 bases). Looked up from germline, CDR1 is LNHNV and CDR2 is YYDKDF (reference sequence). The V gene lost 3 bases and the J gene lost 2 bases, with 12 bases spanning the gap. CDR3 length: 15 amino acids. CDR3 nucleotides: TGTGCCACCAGCAGTGACAGGACCTTCACAGATACGCAGTATTTT. Its translation: CATSSDRTFTDTQYF.

CDR3 sequence (DNA): TGTGCCAGCAGGTTTCTAGCGGGTCCTGTGGATGAGCAGTTCTTC. This gives the protein CASRFLAGPVDEQFF. V and J are TRBV7-9 and TRBJ2-1; 8 nucleotides line up with TRBD2. The CDR3 sequence is 15 residues long. Trimming removed 6 bases from V and 8 bases from J; junction bases left unmatched: 12. Germline V CDR1 and CDR2: SEHNR, FQNEAQ (reference sequence).

This clone was seen a few times. The chain couples TRBV28 to TRBJ1-2; D possibly corresponds to TRBD1 (5 bases). V was pared by 8 bases and J by 4 bases, with 8 bases between. Per the germline V gene, CDR1 is MDHEN and CDR2 is SYDVKM. This CDR3 is built from 11 residues. The CDR3 nucleotides are TGTGCCAGCTCAGGGTCCTATGGCTACACCTTC. Protein product: CASSGSYGYTF.

The chain couples TRBV5-6 to TRBJ2-7; 7 nucleotides line up with TRBD1. The junction had 16 bases not matched to a gene; V was cut back by 3 bases and J by 1 base. In germline, CDR1 is SGHDT, CDR2 YYEEEE. This CDR3 is built from 18 residues. DNA of the CDR3: TGTGCCAGCAGCTCGCTCTACCTTCGGACAGGAGATTCCTACGAGCAGTACGTC. Amino acids: CASSSLYLRTGDSYEQYV.

This clone was counted between two and nine times. The CDR3 bases are TGCGCCAGCAGCCGGGAGGTTTCAGGGTTTAGGAACACTGAAGCTTTCTTT. It translates to CASSREVSGFRNTEAFF. This sequence joins TRBV4-1 and TRBJ1-1, with D tentatively TRBD1 (5 bases). Deletions cut 4 bases from V and 1 base from J, with 19 bases between. The CDR3 runs 17 residues. Germline values: CDR1 MGHRA, CDR2 YSYEKL.

This clone was seen a single time. The rearrangement uses TRBV6-5 and TRBJ2-3, with 7 bases identical to TRBD2. CDR1 and CDR2 (germline): MNHEY, SVGAGI. CDR3 length: 16 amino acids. The V gene end was trimmed by 4 bases and the J gene end by 5 bases; junction bases not matched to a gene: 12. Here the CDR3 DNA reads TGTGCCAGCAGTTCCCCAATCCGGGACTATCAAGATACGCAGTATTTT. This encodes CASSSPIRDYQDTQYF.

This clone has just a few counts. The DNA of the CDR3 is TGTGCCAGCTCACCGACGGGGCTAGCGGGGGCCACGGGCACCGGGGAGCTGTTTTTT. This gives the protein CASSPTGLAGATGTGELFF. The V gene is TRBV18, the J gene TRBJ2-2; 10 bases are shared with TRBD2. Germline CDR1 and CDR2: KGHSH and LQKENI. This CDR3 contains 19 residues. With 3 bases clipped from V and 4 bases from J, the junction kept 14 bases outside the gene matches.

About this clone itself: Within the sample, other DNA sequences also encode this same CDR3. This chain connects TRBV3-1 (or the pseudogene TRBV3-2) to TRBJ2-1; the match to TRBD2 covers 10 bases. The CDR3 extends over 15 amino acids. V trimming: 4 bases; J trimming: 5 bases; junction bases outside the gene matches: 5. Germline V gives CDR1 LGHDT, CDR2 YNNKEL (reference sequence). This CDR3 is CASSPASGGNNEQFF. CDR3 coding DNA: TGTGCCAGCAGCCCTGCTAGCGGGGGAAACAATGAGCAGTTCTTC.